This T cell receptor beta chain is drawn from a study of T cells expressing NK-cell markers. The wider study: Repertoires of TCR beta were obtained from T cells sorted as CD3+CD56+NKG2C+, CD3+CD56+NKG2C- and CD3+CD56-NKG2C+. General study points: The CD3+CD56-NKG2C+ fraction of a few donors was also led by these clonotypes. 1.0-7.0% of CD8+ T cells in about six donors belonged to dominant NKG2C+ clonotypes.

Germline loops: CDR1 LNHNV, CDR2 YYDKDF (reference sequence). This CDR3 comprises 14 residues. Of note for this clonotype: Antigen unknown.

Template switching by 5'RACE with UMIs generated the TCR beta cDNA. TCRdb re-called the 5' RACE reads, yielding one record per CDR3 amino acid sequence without DNA. The sample data list around 100,000 distinct CDR3 sequences. Sequencing used blood T cells: a sorted CD56 or NKG2C T cell subset, CD4+ or CD8+ T cells, or bulk PBMC T cells (not recorded which). This TCR came from a woman aged 18 to 69 in good health. The genes are TRBV15 and TRBJ2-2; the TCRdb D gene call, TRBD2, has no DNA to confirm it. The CDR3: CATSPPRVPGELFF.